This is a list of T cell receptor beta chains from one sample in a study of CD8+ T cells in alopecia areata. Generated by immunoSEQ multiplex PCR, the TCRdb table keeps only in-frame clones and is missing some. This table has 93,000 or so clones, 45% to 60% appearing once. Material: CD4+ T cells sorted from blood. These receptors were taken from a human donor in good health. Each CDR3 is given with its conserved first and last residue. D genes are given only for firm matches. Clone size appears in some rows only: once, few, many, or a class for an expanded clone.

TRBV11-2	.	TRBJ1-1	.	TGTGCCAGCAGCCCTACGAGGGGGGGCACTGAAGCTTTCTTT	CASSPTRGGTEAFF
TRBV30	.	TRBJ2-5	.	TGTGCCTGGAGTGTAATGGGCGAGTCTAGAGGGAGAGAGACCCAGTACTTC	CAWSVMGESRGRETQYF
TRBV7-2	.	TRBJ1-2	few	TGTGCCAGCAGCTTAAGGGAAACTAACTATGGCTACACCTTC	CASSLRETNYGYTF
TRBV7-2	.	TRBJ2-7	.	TGTGCCAGCAGCTTAACAATTTTGGGCTCCTACGAGCAGTACTTC	CASSLTILGSYEQYF
TRBV30	.	TRBJ2-5	.	TGTGCCTGGAACGGGGCTCGACAAGAGACCCAGTACTTC	CAWNGARQETQYF
TRBV30	.	TRBJ1-5	few	TGTGCCTGGAGCTCAGGGGGCAATCAGCCCCAGCATTTT	CAWSSGGNQPQHF
TRBV30	.	TRBJ2-2	.	TGTGCCTGGAGGGGTAGCGGGGAGCTGTTTTTT	CAWRGSGELFF
TRBV7-2	TRBD1	TRBJ2-5	few	TGTGCCAGCAGCTCTAACAGGGGAGAGACCCAGTACTTC	CASSSNRGETQYF
TRBV7-2	TRBD2	TRBJ2-1	few	TGTGCCAGCGAGAGCGGGGGGTACAATGAGCAGTTCTTC	CASESGGYNEQFF
TRBV29-1	.	TRBJ2-3	.	TGCAGCCCCGAGGGTAGGGGGGACACAAGCACAGATACGCAGTATTTT	CSPEGRGDTSTDTQYF
TRBV29-1	.	TRBJ2-3	.	TGCAGCGCTAGTAGTGGCAGCACAGATACGCAGTATTTT	CSASSGSTDTQYF
TRBV29-1	.	TRBJ1-4	.	TGCAGCGTTGAGTCCGTACAGGGACTGTTTTTT	CSVESVQGLFF
TRBV11-2	.	TRBJ2-5	few	TGTGCCAGCAGCTTACGGACAGTCCAAGAGACCCAGTACTTC	CASSLRTVQETQYF
TRBV4-2	.	TRBJ1-1	.	TGTGCCAGCAGCCCAAGACCCGGGGACGCTTTCTTT	CASSPRPGDAFF
TRBV2	TRBD1	TRBJ1-4	few	TGTGCCAGCAAGTGGGGACAGCCTAATGAAAAACTGTTTTTT	CASKWGQPNEKLFF
TRBV30	.	TRBJ1-5	.	TGTGCCTGGAGTTCGTCCCGGGACAATAGCAATCAGCCCCAGCATTTT	CAWSSSRDNSNQPQHF
TRBV30	.	TRBJ1-1	.	TGTGCCTGGAGTGTACATCAGGCTGAAGCTTTCTTT	CAWSVHQAEAFF
TRBV30	.	TRBJ2-1	.	TGTGCCTGGGATGAGACAGCGTATGAGCAGTTCTTC	CAWDETAYEQFF
TRBV7-9	.	TRBJ2-7	.	TGTGCCAGCAGCTTAGCCCCTAATCGGGAGCAGTACTTC	CASSLAPNREQYF
TRBV27	.	TRBJ2-7	.	TGTGCCAGCAGTTTATCGAACTCCAAGGGGGTCTACGCCTACGAGCAGTACTTC	CASSLSNSKGVYAYEQYF
TRBV27	TRBD1	TRBJ1-2	.	TGTGCCAGCAGTTTTAACAGGGGCGGAGGCTACACCTTC	CASSFNRGGGYTF
TRBV9	.	TRBJ1-6	.	TGTGCCAGCAGCGTAGCGGAGCTCGAGACGGTTACCCTCCACTTT	CASSVAELETVTLHF
TRBV4-1	TRBD2	TRBJ2-7	.	TGCGCCAGCAGCCTCTCGGAGACTAGCGGGGCCTACGAGCAGTACTTC	CASSLSETSGAYEQYF
TRBV29-1	.	TRBJ2-5	.	TGCAGCGTTGATGTGGGTAGCGGGACCCAGTACTTC	CSVDVGSGTQYF
TRBV9	TRBD2	TRBJ2-3	.	TGTGCCAGCAGCGGAAGGGCGGGAGGTACTAGCACAGATACGCAGTATTTT	CASSGRAGGTSTDTQYF
TRBV29-1	.	TRBJ2-7	.	TGCAGCGTCATAGGGTCCCCCGGGGGCGAGCAGTACTTC	CSVIGSPGGEQYF
TRBV30	.	TRBJ1-5	few	TGTGCCTGGGCAACGGGGCTTCTCAATCAGCCCCAGCATTTT	CAWATGLLNQPQHF
TRBV13	.	TRBJ1-2	few	TGTGCCAGCAGCTTCGGCGGGGGTGGCTATGGCTACACCTTC	CASSFGGGGYGYTF
TRBV29-1	.	TRBJ2-2	.	TGCAGCGTTGGGCCAGGGGGGACGAACACCGGGGAGCTGTTTTTT	CSVGPGGTNTGELFF
TRBV5-4	.	TRBJ1-1	.	TGTGCCAGCAGCAAGGACGGACAGATTAACACTGAAGCTTTCTTT	CASSKDGQINTEAFF
TRBV5-6	.	TRBJ2-1	few	TGTGCCAGCAGCTCCCGATACAATGAGCAGTTCTTC	CASSSRYNEQFF
TRBV15	TRBD1	TRBJ2-6	.	TGTGCCACCAGCAGAGAAGACAGGGGGCTCTCTGGGGCCAACGTCCTGACTTTC	CATSREDRGLSGANVLTF
TRBV10-3	.	TRBJ2-1	.	TGTGCCATCAGTGAGTCGTCGTGGGGGAGCTCCTACAATGAGCAGTTCTTC	CAISESSWGSSYNEQFF
TRBV19	.	TRBJ2-1	.	TGTGCCAGCAGTATTAAGGGCAATGAGCAGTTCTTC	CASSIKGNEQFF
TRBV29-1	TRBD2	TRBJ2-1	.	TGCAGCGTTGAAGATCCGGGGGGTAATCGCGATGAGCAGTTCTTC	CSVEDPGGNRDEQFF
TRBV4-2	TRBD1	TRBJ1-1	few	TGTGCCAGCAGCCCCTCCAGGGGGACTGAAGCTTTCTTT	CASSPSRGTEAFF
TRBV4-2	TRBD2	TRBJ2-1	.	TGTGCCAGCAGCCAAGATCAAGCGGGGGGGCGTGAGCAGTTCTTC	CASSQDQAGGREQFF
TRBV28	TRBD1	TRBJ2-7	once	TGTGCCAGCAGTGCTCCGGGACAGGGATCAAGTAAGCAGTACTTC	CASSAPGQGSSKQYF
TRBV28	TRBD1	TRBJ2-7	.	TGTGCCAGCAGCCCCATGGTCGGGACAGGGACCTACGAGCAGTACTTC	CASSPMVGTGTYEQYF
TRBV4-1	.	TRBJ2-7	.	TGCGCCAGCAGCCGACGGTTATCAGGGGAGGAATCCTACGAGCAGTACTTC	CASSRRLSGEESYEQYF